A selection of T cell receptor beta chains follows, all from one sample in a study of cytomegalovirus exposure and HLA in healthy donors. Here immunoSEQ multiplex PCR was the method, and the copy in TCRdb shows in-frame clones only, minus some. This table holds around 150,000 clones, around four fifths found once. The source material was PBMCs. These receptors were collected from a female donor in good health and CMV-seronegative. Each CDR3 is given with its conserved first and last residue. The D gene is left open where the match is weak. Expanded clones are given a class, and other clones once, few, many or no size at all.

TRBV27	TRBJ2-1	TRBD1	-	CASSSNTDRGPYNEQFF	TGTGCCAGCAGCTCTAATACGGACAGGGGGCCTTACAATGAGCAGTTCTTC
TRBV9	TRBJ2-7	-	once	CASSVDTGWVSEQYF	TGTGCCAGCAGCGTAGACACAGGGTGGGTGAGCGAGCAGTACTTC
TRBV18	TRBJ2-5	-	-	CASSPGGPETQYF	TGTGCCAGCTCACCAGGAGGGCCGGAGACCCAGTACTTC
TRBV29-1	TRBJ1-2	TRBD1	-	CSVGNRGNRYGYTF	TGCAGCGTCGGAAACAGGGGCAATCGGTATGGCTACACCTTC
TRBV10-3	TRBJ2-3	TRBD2	-	CAISDIGSGGAVGDTQYF	TGTGCCATCAGTGACATCGGTTCGGGGGGGGCCGTAGGAGATACGCAGTATTTT
TRBV9	TRBJ1-2	-	-	CASNPGMGAYGYTF	TGTGCCAGCAACCCAGGAATGGGGGCTTATGGCTACACCTTC
TRBV18	TRBJ2-5	TRBD1	few	CASSPPTGLQETQYF	TGTGCCAGCTCACCCCCGACAGGGCTCCAAGAGACCCAGTACTTC
TRBV19	TRBJ2-7	-	-	CASKEDNEQYF	TGTGCCAGTAAGGAAGACAACGAGCAGTACTTC
TRBV9	TRBJ2-3	-	-	CASSVFSAGATTDTQYF	TGTGCCAGCAGCGTTTTTTCGGCGGGGGCCACCACAGATACGCAGTATTTT
TRBV6-5	TRBJ1-2	TRBD1	few	CASRRQGIEEGYTF	TGTGCCAGCAGGCGACAGGGGATAGAGGAAGGCTACACCTTC
TRBV5-5	TRBJ1-3	-	-	CASSFFEAGNTIYF	TGTGCCAGCAGCTTTTTTGAGGCAGGAAACACCATATATTTT
TRBV7-2	TRBJ2-5	TRBD2	-	CASSLVGGAGETQYF	TGTGCCAGCAGCTTGGTCGGGGGGGCCGGTGAGACCCAGTACTTC
TRBV5-1	TRBJ1-1	-	-	CASSLYGPGGVEAFF	TGCGCCAGCAGCTTGTATGGGCCGGGGGGGGTTGAAGCTTTCTTT
TRBV7-2	TRBJ2-5	TRBD2	-	CASRPTSGETQYF	TGTGCCAGCAGACCTACTAGCGGAGAGACCCAGTACTTC
TRBV2	TRBJ1-1	-	-	CASSDSFMNTEAFF	TGTGCCAGCAGTGATAGTTTTATGAACACTGAAGCTTTCTTT
TRBV13	TRBJ2-7	TRBD2	-	CASSPAGHGFYEQYF	TGTGCCAGCAGCCCAGCGGGGCACGGGTTTTACGAGCAGTACTTC
TRBV6-1	TRBJ2-2	TRBD1	-	CASRGQGVTGELFF	TGTGCCAGCAGGGGACAGGGGGTCACCGGGGAGCTGTTTTTT